The present T cell receptor (beta chain) was sequenced within a study of graft-versus-host responses after intestinal transplantation. The wider study: Tacrolimus plus steroids were given to all recipients for two to three years, preceded by anti-thymocyte globulin induction.

Findings and caveats of the study: Some GvH clones appeared in ileal mucosa or blood before recipient bone marrow.

The ends were cut back, 7 bases at V and 2 bases at J, with 18 bases in the middle. Germline V gives CDR1 MDHEN, CDR2 SYDVKM. The length of the CDR3 is 16 residues. Concerning this clone itself: Its specificity is not known.

Sequencing was performed with immunoSEQ multiplex PCR; in TCRdb, only in-frame clones are kept and a portion is missing. Seen here are over 85,000 clones, approximately 94% observed once, and the top ten hold approximately 0.19%. The clonotype originates from a human donor who was the organ donor for an intestinal transplant. J is TRBJ1-5 and V is TRBV28; D might be TRBD1 (5 bases). The sample in question was unstimulated CD4+ T cells sorted from spleen or lymph node cells, obtained before transplant. CDR3 protein: CASMERGLIRNQPQHF. The DNA for the CDR3 is TGTGCCAGCATGGAAAGGGGACTTATTCGCAATCAGCCCCAGCATTTT. Full variable domain (missing parts from reference TRBV28 and TRBJ1-5): DVKVTQSSRYLVKRTGEKVFLECVQDMDHENMFWYRQDPGLGLRLIYFSYDVKMKEKGDIPEGYSVSREKKERFSLILESASTNQTSMYLCASMERGLIRNQPQHFGDGTRLSIL.